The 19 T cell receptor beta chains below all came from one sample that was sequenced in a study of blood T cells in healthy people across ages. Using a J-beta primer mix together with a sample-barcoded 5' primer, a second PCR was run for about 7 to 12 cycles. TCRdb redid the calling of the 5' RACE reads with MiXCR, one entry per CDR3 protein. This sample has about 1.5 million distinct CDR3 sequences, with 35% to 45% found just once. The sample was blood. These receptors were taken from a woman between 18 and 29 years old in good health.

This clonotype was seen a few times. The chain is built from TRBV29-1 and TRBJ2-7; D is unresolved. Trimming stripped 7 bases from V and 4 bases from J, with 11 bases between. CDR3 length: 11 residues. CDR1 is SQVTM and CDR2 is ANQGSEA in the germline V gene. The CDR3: CSALYGYEQYF. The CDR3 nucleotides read TGCAGCGCCTTATACGGGTACGAGCAGTACTTC.

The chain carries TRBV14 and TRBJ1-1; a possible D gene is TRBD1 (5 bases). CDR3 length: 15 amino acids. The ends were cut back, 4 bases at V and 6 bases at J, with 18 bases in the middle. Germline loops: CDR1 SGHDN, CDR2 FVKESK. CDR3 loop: CASSLRLEGVAEAFF. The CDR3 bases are TGTGCCAGCAGCCTGCGGTTAGAAGGGGTCGCTGAAGCTTTCTTT.

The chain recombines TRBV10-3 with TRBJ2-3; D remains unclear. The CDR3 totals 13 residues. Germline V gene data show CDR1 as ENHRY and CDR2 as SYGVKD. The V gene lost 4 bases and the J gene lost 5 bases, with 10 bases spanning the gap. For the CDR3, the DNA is TGTGCCATCAGTGCTCTTAGTGGAGATACGCAGTATTTT. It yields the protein CAISALSGDTQYF.

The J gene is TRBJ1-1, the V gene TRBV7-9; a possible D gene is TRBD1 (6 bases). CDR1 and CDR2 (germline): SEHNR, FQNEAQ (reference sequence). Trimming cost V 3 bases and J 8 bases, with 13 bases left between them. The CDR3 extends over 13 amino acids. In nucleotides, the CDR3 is TGTGCCAGCAGCTTTATCGGACAGTCCGAAGCTTTCTTT. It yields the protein CASSFIGQSEAFF. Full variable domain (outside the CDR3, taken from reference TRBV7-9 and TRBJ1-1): DTGVSQNPRHKITKRGQNVTFRCDPISEHNRLYWYRQTLGQGPEFLTYFQNEAQLEKSRLLSDRFSAERPKGSFSTLEIQRTEQGDSAMYLCASSFIGQSEAFFGQGTRLTVV.

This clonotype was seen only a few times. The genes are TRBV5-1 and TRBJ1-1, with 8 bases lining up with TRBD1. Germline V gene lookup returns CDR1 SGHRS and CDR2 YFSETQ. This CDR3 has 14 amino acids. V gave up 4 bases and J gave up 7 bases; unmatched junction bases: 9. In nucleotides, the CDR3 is TGCGCCAGCAGCCTTGGACAGGGTACGGGTGAAGCTTTCTTT. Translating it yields CASSLGQGTGEAFF.

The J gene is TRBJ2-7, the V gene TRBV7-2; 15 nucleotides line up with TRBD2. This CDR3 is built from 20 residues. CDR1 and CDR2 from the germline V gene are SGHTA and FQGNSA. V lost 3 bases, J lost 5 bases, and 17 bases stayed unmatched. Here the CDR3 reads CASSLPGTSGGPLPSHEQYF. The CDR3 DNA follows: TGTGCCAGCAGCTTGCCCGGGACTAGCGGGGGGCCCCTCCCAAGCCACGAGCAGTACTTC. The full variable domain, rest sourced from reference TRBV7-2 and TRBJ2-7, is GAGVSQSPSNKVTEKGKDVELRCDPISGHTALYWYRQSLGQGLEFLIYFQGNSAPDKSGLPSDRFSAERTGGSVSTLTIQRTQQEDSAVYLCASSLPGTSGGPLPSHEQYFGPGTRLTVT.

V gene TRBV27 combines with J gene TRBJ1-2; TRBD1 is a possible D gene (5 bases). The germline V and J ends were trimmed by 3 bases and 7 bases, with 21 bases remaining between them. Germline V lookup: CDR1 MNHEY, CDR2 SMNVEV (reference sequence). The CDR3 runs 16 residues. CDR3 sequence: CASSLIEGLGTSGYTF. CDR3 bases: TGTGCCAGCAGTTTGATTGAGGGGTTAGGAACGAGTGGCTACACCTTC.

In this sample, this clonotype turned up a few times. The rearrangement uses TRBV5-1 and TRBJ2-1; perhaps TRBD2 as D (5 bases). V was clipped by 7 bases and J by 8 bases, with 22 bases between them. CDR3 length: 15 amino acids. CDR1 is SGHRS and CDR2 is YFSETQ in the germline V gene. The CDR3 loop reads CASSGPRTRSHEQFF. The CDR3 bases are TGCGCCAGCTCCGGACCGCGAACTAGGAGCCATGAGCAGTTCTTC. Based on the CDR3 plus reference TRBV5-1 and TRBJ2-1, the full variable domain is KAGVTQTPRYLIKTRGQQVTLSCSPISGHRSVSWYQQTPGQGLQFLFEYFSETQRNKGNFPGRFSGRQFSNSRSEMNVSTLELGDSALYLCASSGPRTRSHEQFFGPGTRLTVL.

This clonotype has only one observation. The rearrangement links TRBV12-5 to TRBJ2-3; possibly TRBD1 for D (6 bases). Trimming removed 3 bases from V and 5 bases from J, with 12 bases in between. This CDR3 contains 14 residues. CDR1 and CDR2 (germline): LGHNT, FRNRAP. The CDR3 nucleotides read TGTGCTAGTGGTTTCGGGCTAGGGGGAGATACGCAGTATTTT. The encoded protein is CASGFGLGGDTQYF.

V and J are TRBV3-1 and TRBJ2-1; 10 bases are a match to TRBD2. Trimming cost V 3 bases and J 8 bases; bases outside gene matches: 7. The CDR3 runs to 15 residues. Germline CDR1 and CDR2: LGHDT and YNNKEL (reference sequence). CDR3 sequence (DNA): TGTGCCAGCAGCCACACCGGGACTAGCGTTCATGAGCAGTTCTTC. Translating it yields CASSHTGTSVHEQFF.

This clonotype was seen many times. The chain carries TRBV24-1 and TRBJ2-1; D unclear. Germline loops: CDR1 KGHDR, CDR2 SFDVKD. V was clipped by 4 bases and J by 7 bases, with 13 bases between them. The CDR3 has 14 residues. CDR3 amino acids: CATSDTRRGNEQFF. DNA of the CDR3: TGTGCCACCAGTGACACTCGACGAGGAAATGAGCAGTTCTTC.

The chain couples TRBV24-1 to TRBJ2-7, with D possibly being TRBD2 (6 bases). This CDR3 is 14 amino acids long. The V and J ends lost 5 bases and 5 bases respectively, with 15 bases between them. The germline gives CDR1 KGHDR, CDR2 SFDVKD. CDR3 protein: CATSAAWGDHEQYF. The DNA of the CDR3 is TGTGCCACCAGTGCCGCCTGGGGGGACCACGAGCAGTACTTC.

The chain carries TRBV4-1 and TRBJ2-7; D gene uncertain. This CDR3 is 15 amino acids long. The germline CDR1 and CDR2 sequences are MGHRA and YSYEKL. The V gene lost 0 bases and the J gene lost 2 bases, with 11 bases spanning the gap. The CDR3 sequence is CASSQDPRGAYEQYF. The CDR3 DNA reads TGCGCCAGCAGCCAAGATCCCCGTGGGGCCTACGAGCAGTACTTC.

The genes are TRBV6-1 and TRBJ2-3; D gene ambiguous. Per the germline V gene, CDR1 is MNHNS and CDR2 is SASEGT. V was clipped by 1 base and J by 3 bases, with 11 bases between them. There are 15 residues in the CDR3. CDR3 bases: TGTGCCAGCAGTGAAGTCGGCAGTGTAACAGATACGCAGTATTTT. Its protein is CASSEVGSVTDTQYF.

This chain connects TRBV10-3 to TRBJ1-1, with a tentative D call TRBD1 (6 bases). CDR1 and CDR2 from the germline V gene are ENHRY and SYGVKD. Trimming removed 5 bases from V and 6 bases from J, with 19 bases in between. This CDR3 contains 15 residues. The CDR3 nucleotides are TGTGCCATCAGTAACGCCGGGACAAGGGACGCTGAAGCTTTCTTT. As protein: CAISNAGTRDAEAFF.

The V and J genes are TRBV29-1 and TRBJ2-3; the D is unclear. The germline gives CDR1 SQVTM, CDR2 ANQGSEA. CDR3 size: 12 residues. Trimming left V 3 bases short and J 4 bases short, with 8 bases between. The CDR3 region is CSVDGWSDTQYF. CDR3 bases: TGCAGCGTTGATGGCTGGTCAGATACGCAGTATTTT.

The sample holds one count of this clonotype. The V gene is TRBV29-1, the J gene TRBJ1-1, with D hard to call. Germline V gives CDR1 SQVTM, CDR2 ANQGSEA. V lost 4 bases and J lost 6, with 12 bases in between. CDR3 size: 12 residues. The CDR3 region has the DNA TGCAGCGTTGTGAGAGAATTCGCTGAAGCTTTCTTT. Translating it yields CSVVREFAEAFF.

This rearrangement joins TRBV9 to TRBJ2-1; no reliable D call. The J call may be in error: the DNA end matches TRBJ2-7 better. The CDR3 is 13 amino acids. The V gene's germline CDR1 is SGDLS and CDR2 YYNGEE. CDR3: CASSPFQLNEQYF. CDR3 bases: TGTGCCAGCAGCCCTTTCCAGCTCAATGAGCAGTACTTC.

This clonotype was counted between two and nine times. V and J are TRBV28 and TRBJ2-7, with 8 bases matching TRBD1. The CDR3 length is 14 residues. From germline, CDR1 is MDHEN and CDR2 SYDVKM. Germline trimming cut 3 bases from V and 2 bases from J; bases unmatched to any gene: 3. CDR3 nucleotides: TGTGCCAGCAGTTTGACAGGGGAAGCCTACGAGCAGTACTTC. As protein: CASSLTGEAYEQYF.